The 23 T cell receptor beta chains below all came from one sample that was sequenced in a study of T cell repertoires in cytomegalovirus infection. In TCRdb, the reads were re-called with MiXCR into one record per CDR3 protein. The sample carries 600,000 to 800,000 distinct CDR3 sequences, 20% to 30% recorded once. Specimen: CD8+ T cells from PBMCs. Source of these receptors: a human donor in good health (CMV status not recorded). Some clones in this sample may be carry-over from other donors' samples.

This clonotype was counted only a few times. The junction departs from the called germline gene at one end, perhaps through a read error. V and J are TRBV2 and TRBJ2-7; 8 bases are shared with TRBD1. This CDR3 has 10 amino acids. Looked up from germline, CDR1 is SNHLY and CDR2 is FYNNEI. CDR3 region: CASRGQVVNF. In DNA form, the CDR3 reads TGTGCCAGCAGGGGACAGGTCGTCAACTTC.

This clonotype occurred many times. This chain links TRBV12-3 or TRBV12-4 with TRBJ2-6; D is ambiguous. V lost 6 bases, J lost 0 bases, and 3 bases lay in between. The CDR3 has 13 amino acids. The CDR3 protein is CASSSSGANVLTF. CDR3 coding DNA: TGTGCCAGCAGCAGCTCTGGGGCCAACGTCCTGACTTTC.

This clonotype was seen more than once but under ten times. The chain combines TRBV27 with TRBJ1-5; D gene ambiguous. CDR1 is MNHEY and CDR2 is SMNVEV in the germline V gene (reference sequence). The CDR3 extends over 13 amino acids. Trimming shortened V by 1 base and J by 5 bases, and 6 bases separated the two germline ends. The CDR3 region has the DNA TGTGCCAGCAGTTTATACGGGGATCAGCCCCAGCATTTT. It yields the protein CASSLYGDQPQHF.

On this clonotype itself: Being one base from a much bigger clone, this may be a read error. This chain connects TRBV28 to TRBJ2-5; 9 bases line up with TRBD2. CDR3 length: 15 amino acids. The germline V gene encodes CDR1 MDHEN and CDR2 SYDVKM. The CDR3 sequence: CANSLDRRGGETQYF. CDR3 nucleotide sequence: TGTGCCAACAGTTTGGATAGGCGGGGGGGAGAGACCCAGTACTTC.

In its sample, this clonotype was seen a few times. The chain recombines TRBV6-6 with TRBJ2-1, with D unclear. Germline assignment: CDR1 MNHNY and CDR2 SVGAGI (reference sequence). CDR3 size: 13 residues. V was pared by 3 bases and J by 5 bases, with 8 bases between. The CDR3 loop is CASSYGRNNEQFF. Here the CDR3 DNA reads TGTGCCAGCAGTTATGGCAGAAACAATGAGCAGTTCTTC.

V gene TRBV20-1 combines with J gene TRBJ2-5, with 8 positions matching TRBD1. V lost 6 bases, J lost 4 bases, and 7 bases stayed unmatched. The CDR3 has 13 residues. Germline loops: CDR1 DFQATT, CDR2 SNEGSKA (reference sequence). The CDR3 DNA is TGCAGTGCCCGGCCAGGGGGCGGAGAGACCCAGTACTTC. It codes for CSARPGGGETQYF.

Here the CDR3 DNA reads TGTGCCAGCAGTTTGACAGTCTCTGGGGCCAACGTCCTGACTTTC. Protein sequence: CASSLTVSGANVLTF. This rearrangement joins TRBV28 to TRBJ2-6; possibly TRBD1 for D (5 bases). Germline-derived CDR1 and CDR2 are MDHEN and SYDVKM. The CDR3 has 15 residues. V was shortened by 3 bases and J by 0 bases, with 6 bases between the two germline ends. Drawing the rest from reference TRBV28 and TRBJ2-6, the complete variable domain is DVKVTQSSRYLVKRTGEKVFLECVQDMDHENMFWYRQDPGLGLRLIYFSYDVKMKEKGDIPEGYSVSREKKERFSLILESASTNQTSMYLCASSLTVSGANVLTFGAGSRLTVL.

This clonotype has a handful of counts. The chain recombines TRBV28 with TRBJ2-2; TRBD1 matches 9 bases. V lost 3 bases, J lost 1 base, and 6 bases stayed unmatched. The CDR3 spans 17 residues. Germline CDR1 MDHEN, CDR2 SYDVKM. CDR3 bases: TGTGCCAGCAGTTTGGACAGGGGATCAGAGAACACCGGGGAGCTGTTTTTT. This encodes CASSLDRGSENTGELFF.

This clonotype has ten or more counts. The chain uses TRBV7-2 and TRBJ2-3; D not certain. The CDR3 loop spans 15 amino acids. V was shortened by 0 bases and J by 6 bases, with 13 bases between the two germline ends. Germline CDR1 and CDR2: SGHTA and FQGNSA. The DNA of the CDR3 is TGTGCCAGCAGCTTAGCGCGAGGCGCAAGGGATACGCAGTATTTT. Protein: CASSLARGARDTQYF.

CDR3 amino acids: CASSQYPGSGKGRTDTQYF. The DNA of the CDR3 is TGTGCCAGCAGCCAATACCCCGGGTCCGGTAAAGGTAGGACAGATACGCAGTATTTT. This chain joins TRBV14 and TRBJ2-3; D not resolved. Germline values: CDR1 SGHDN, CDR2 FVKESK. V dropped 2 bases and J dropped 3 bases, with 24 bases sitting between them. This CDR3 is built from 19 residues.

This clonotype has only a few counts. The rearrangement links TRBV28 to TRBJ2-1, with D tentatively TRBD1 (5 bases). Germline lookup yields CDR1 MDHEN and CDR2 SYDVKM. With 3 bases removed from V and 4 bases from J, the gap between germline ends came to 13 bases. There are 15 residues in the CDR3. The CDR3 DNA follows: TGTGCCAGCAGTTTCCCGGTAGGACATTACAATGAGCAGTTCTTC. It encodes CASSFPVGHYNEQFF.

This clonotype was seen only a few times. The chain is built from TRBV25-1 and TRBJ1-1, with D unresolved. Deletions cut 6 bases from V and 1 base from J, with 6 bases between. Germline CDR1 MGHDK, CDR2 SYGVNS. The CDR3 totals 12 residues. The CDR3 DNA sequence: TGTGCCAGCAGGACCTGGAACACTGAAGCTTTCTTT. It is translated as CASRTWNTEAFF.

This clonotype was recorded at least ten times. The chain recombines TRBV7-2 with TRBJ2-2; D may correspond to TRBD1 or TRBD2 (5 bases each). In germline, CDR1 is SGHTA, CDR2 FQGNSA. Trimming left V 1 base short and J 3 bases short, with 9 bases between. The CDR3 contains 15 residues. The CDR3 spells CASSLVRGYTGELFF. CDR3 nucleotides: TGTGCCAGCAGCTTAGTGAGGGGTTACACCGGGGAGCTGTTTTTT.

Ten or more counts support this clonotype. The rearrangement uses TRBV12-3 or TRBV12-4 and TRBJ1-5; 10 nucleotides line up with TRBD1. V was pared by 6 bases and J by 4 bases, with 3 bases of the junction left unmatched. The CDR3 covers 14 residues. CDR3 coding DNA: TGTGCCAGCAGCCCGGGACAGGGGAATCAGCCCCAGCATTTT. It specifies CASSPGQGNQPQHF.

This clonotype was seen a few times. This rearrangement joins TRBV28 to TRBJ2-2; no clear D. Germline CDR1 is MDHEN and CDR2 is SYDVKM. The CDR3 extends over 12 amino acids. Trimming left V 8 bases short and J 11 bases short, with 15 bases between. The CDR3 sequence is CASAVTPPELFF. The CDR3 DNA is TGTGCCAGCGCTGTGACCCCGCCCGAGCTGTTTTTT.

This clonotype was counted between two and nine times. J is TRBJ2-1 and V is TRBV13, with D possibly matching TRBD1 (6 bases). Germline loops: CDR1 PRHDT, CDR2 FYEKMQ (reference sequence). V lost 5 bases, J lost 7 bases, and 18 bases lay in between. CDR3 size: 15 residues. This CDR3 reads CASSPRGSQVNEQFF. The CDR3 nucleotides are TGTGCCAGCAGCCCGAGGGGGAGCCAAGTTAATGAGCAGTTCTTC.

This clonotype was seen repeatedly, ten times or more. This sequence joins TRBV6-2 or TRBV6-3 and TRBJ2-7; D remains ambiguous. The CDR3 is made up of 11 amino acids. V was cut by 0 bases and J by 7 bases, with 4 bases left in between. Germline CDR1 reads MNHEY; CDR2 reads SVGEGT. The DNA of the CDR3 is TGTGCCAGCAGTTACTCCTTTGAGCAGTACTTC. Protein sequence: CASSYSFEQYF.

This clonotype occurred a few times. The chain combines TRBV13 with TRBJ2-2, with 14 bases lining up with TRBD2. The CDR3 loop spans 16 amino acids. Trimming cost V 4 bases and J 6 bases; bases outside gene matches: 4. The germline gives CDR1 PRHDT, CDR2 FYEKMQ (reference sequence). As DNA, the CDR3 is TGTGCCAGCAGCTCAAGGACTAGCGGGGGGCCCGGGGAGCTGTTTTTT. Protein product: CASSSRTSGGPGELFF.

This clonotype was detected only a few times. The rearrangement joins TRBV29-1 to TRBJ2-1; 8 bases are shared with TRBD2. This CDR3 spans 12 amino acids. With 6 bases clipped from V and 9 bases from J, the junction kept 7 bases outside the gene matches. Germline V gene sequence: CDR1 SQVTM, CDR2 ANQGSEA. CDR3 DNA: TGCAGCGTCGCCGGACTAGCCGGTGAGCAGTTCTTC. Translation: CSVAGLAGEQFF.

This chain links TRBV7-9 with TRBJ1-1; 9 nucleotides agree with TRBD1. Germline lookup yields CDR1 SEHNR and CDR2 FQNEAQ (reference sequence). Trimming at V came to 2 bases and at J to 6 bases, leaving 7 bases not matched to a gene. The CDR3 covers 15 residues. CDR3: CASSLYRGRGAEAFF. CDR3 nucleotide sequence: TGTGCCAGCAGCTTATACAGGGGGCGCGGAGCTGAAGCTTTCTTT.

This clonotype has just a few counts. The CDR3 here is CASSYFERGHLETQYF. In DNA form, the CDR3 reads TGTGCCAGCAGTTACTTCGAGCGGGGGCACCTGGAGACCCAGTACTTC. The chain joins TRBV6-2 or TRBV6-3 to TRBJ2-5, with 8 nucleotides matching TRBD2. The CDR3 spans 16 residues. The V gene end was trimmed by 1 base and the J gene end by 5 bases; junction bases not matched to a gene: 9. CDR1 and CDR2 from the germline V gene are MNHEY and SVGEGT.

The V gene is TRBV15, the J gene TRBJ2-2, with D perhaps matching TRBD2 (5 bases). Trimming cost V 6 bases and J 4 bases, with 15 bases left between them. Germline assignment: CDR1 LNHNV and CDR2 YYDKDF (reference sequence). The CDR3 runs 15 residues. The CDR3 is CATSGEKRPTGELFF. Here the CDR3 DNA reads TGTGCCACCAGTGGGGAAAAGCGGCCCACCGGGGAGCTGTTTTTT.

The chain joins TRBV20-1 to TRBJ1-1, with D perhaps matching TRBD1 (5 bases). Trimming cost V 6 bases and J 5 bases, with 13 bases left between them. Germline-derived CDR1 and CDR2 are DFQATT and SNEGSKA (reference sequence). The CDR3 sequence is 12 residues long. The chain's CDR3 is CSALARVTEAFF. For the CDR3, the DNA is TGCAGTGCCCTAGCCAGGGTAACTGAAGCTTTCTTT.